Listed below are T cell receptor beta chains from one sample, sequenced in a study of OX40 agonist ivuxolimab in advanced cancers. The repertoire was sequenced with immunoSEQ multiplex PCR; TCRdb's copy has only in-frame clones and lacks some. This sample has roughly 80,000 clones, with more than 75% found just once. The specimen was CD4+ or CD8+ T cells sorted from blood, collected in a trial of the OX40 agonist ivuxolimab. These receptors came from an adult with an advanced solid tumor such as melanoma, head and neck, liver or kidney cancer. Each CDR3 is given with its conserved first and last residue. Clone size is given for some rows only: seen once, a few or many times, or a class if the clone is expanded.

>TRBJ1-5|.|TRBV6-1
CASSPDWSNQPQHF
>TRBJ2-2|once|TRBV5-6
CASSLSAGELFF
>TRBJ1-5|.|TRBV2
CASSETLAFSNQPQHF
>TRBJ2-5|.|TRBV27
CASSRTRTGGPSPETQYF
>TRBJ2-1|once|TRBV5-1
CASSSGGSHNEQFF
>TRBJ1-3|.|TRBV19
CASSIDGLYSGNTIYF
>TRBJ1-6|.|TRBV27
CASSPSHYRGESYNSPLHF
>TRBJ2-3|.|TRBV7-2
CASSLSGGSITDTQYF
>TRBJ2-1|once|TRBV5-1
CASSLAGPPRGDEQFF
>TRBJ2-2|.|TRBV6-1
CASRATSGTAGELFF
>TRBJ2-5|once|TRBV19
CASNPRTSGGQETQYF
>TRBJ2-7|.|TRBV18
CASSLDVGRGEQYF
>TRBJ1-2|.|TRBV5-5
CASSLQTGSEGYTF
>TRBJ1-1|.|TRBV10-1
CASSEGANTEAFF
>TRBJ1-3|once|TRBV5-6
CASSFQAGSGNTIYF
>TRBJ1-4|.|TRBV7-9
CASSFGDRDNEKLFF
>TRBJ1-2|once|TRBV28
CASSLSWGGYTF
>TRBJ2-1|.|TRBV11-2
CASSPVRGHNYEQFF
>TRBJ1-2|once|TRBV28
CASRDGTGFYGYTF
>TRBJ1-3|.|TRBV2
CASSETQGAPGNTIYF
>TRBJ2-1|.|TRBV9
CASSLDWVGEDEQFF
>TRBJ2-5|.|TRBV14
CASSQLGGQGWKTQYF
>TRBJ2-4|.|TRBV19
CASSISGTGGKNIQYF
>TRBJ2-3|.|TRBV29-1
CSVEDPGRNTGPDTQYF
>TRBJ1-3|.|TRBV28
CASIQGGSGNTIYF
>TRBJ1-2|.|TRBV6-1
CASTKKMGGGYTF
>TRBJ1-5|once|TRBV5-5
CASSLAGLSSNQPQHF
>TRBJ2-5|.|TRBV30
CAKFNAGVNQETQYF
>TRBJ2-1|once|TRBV28
CASSPTSGNNEQFF
>TRBJ2-1|.|TRBV7-9
CASSFDRGRSEQFF
>TRBJ1-1|.|TRBV5-1
CASTPGGEKNTEAFF
>TRBJ1-4|.|TRBV28
CASNHGTRGQNEKLFF
>TRBJ2-5|.|TRBV5-1
CASSPGPGQQETQYF
>TRBJ1-1|.|TRBV13
CASSSRGSTEAFF